This T cell receptor beta chain derives from a study of T cell clones after liver transplantation. Clones were read by immunoSEQ multiplex PCR, and TCRdb kept only the in-frame ones, dropping some. The top ten hold over 0.75% of the sample, which has about 68,000 clones, nearly 95% seen once. Sequenced material: CD4+ T cells from blood, taken less than 28 months after liver transplant. The clonotype originates from a human patient who received a liver transplant. The graft donor may be the source of some T cells.

CDR3 nucleotides: TGTGCCAGTAGCTTGGGACTAGTAATTGGCAATGAGCAGTTCTTC. Translating it yields CASSLGLVIGNEQFF. This chain joins TRBV19 and TRBJ2-1; the match to TRBD2 covers 8 bases. The V and J ends lost 6 bases and 6 bases, in that order; junction bases with no gene match: 10. This CDR3 comprises 15 residues. Per the germline V gene, CDR1 is LNHDA and CDR2 is SQIVND (reference sequence).